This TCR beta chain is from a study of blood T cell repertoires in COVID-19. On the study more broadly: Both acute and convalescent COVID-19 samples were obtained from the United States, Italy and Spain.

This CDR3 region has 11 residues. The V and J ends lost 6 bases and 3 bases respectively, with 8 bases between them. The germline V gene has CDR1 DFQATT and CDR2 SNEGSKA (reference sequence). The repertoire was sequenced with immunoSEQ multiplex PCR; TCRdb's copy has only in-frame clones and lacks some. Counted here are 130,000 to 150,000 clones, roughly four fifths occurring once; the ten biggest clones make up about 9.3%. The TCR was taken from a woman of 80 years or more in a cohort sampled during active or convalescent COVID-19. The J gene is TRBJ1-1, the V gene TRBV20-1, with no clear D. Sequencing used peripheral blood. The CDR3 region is CSARDDTEAFF. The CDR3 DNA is TGCAGTGCGCGAGATGACACTGAAGCTTTCTTT.